The 13 T cell receptor beta chains reported below all come from one sample, sequenced in a study of T-cell reconstitution after alpha-beta-depleted transplantation in children. Unique molecular identifiers featured in how the TCRbeta library was prepared. TCRdb analysed the PCR reads with MiXCR anew, one entry per CDR3 protein. The sample carries about 640,000 distinct CDR3 sequences, 16% recorded once. The sequenced sample was PBMCs from the stem cell graft donor, obtained from the stem cell graft. Source of these receptors: a human donor who donated a stem cell graft to a child with acute myeloid leukemia.

At least ten counts were recorded for this clonotype. J is TRBJ2-1 and V is TRBV29-1; 10 nucleotides line up with TRBD1. Trimming took 3 bases from V and 10 from J; bases not matched to a gene: 6. Germline lookup yields CDR1 SQVTM and CDR2 ANQGSEA. CDR3 length: 13 amino acids. CDR3 protein: CSVDRQGAEEQFF. CDR3 in DNA: TGCAGCGTTGATCGACAGGGGGCAGAGGAGCAGTTCTTC.

This clonotype was found many times. The CDR3 DNA reads TGTGCCAGCAGCCGGGGGGTCGGCAATGAGCAGTTCTTC. Translating gives CASSRGVGNEQFF. The rearrangement links TRBV7-2 to TRBJ2-1; 7 positions agree with TRBD2. The CDR3 is made up of 13 amino acids. The germline V gene encodes CDR1 SGHTA and CDR2 FQGNSA. V lost 5 bases to trimming and J lost 6 bases; unmatched junction nucleotides: 4.

This clonotype turned up a few times. The chain employs TRBV6-1 and TRBJ2-5, with a possible D match to TRBD2 (7 bases). This CDR3 region has 13 residues. With 10 bases removed from V and 4 bases from J, the gap between germline ends came to 16 bases. Per germline, CDR1 MNHNS and CDR2 SASEGT. The CDR3: CATRGRGRETQYF. As DNA, the CDR3 is TGTGCCACCCGGGGGCGGGGGCGAGAGACCCAGTACTTC.

This clonotype showed up many times. This chain joins TRBV5-5 and TRBJ1-2; D remains unclear. V was shortened by 3 bases and J by 4 bases, with 16 bases between the two germline ends. The CDR3 contains 15 residues. The germline gives CDR1 SGHKS, CDR2 YYEKEE (reference sequence). CDR3 sequence reads: CASSSSLGGSYGYTF. The CDR3 bases are TGTGCCAGCAGCTCAAGCTTGGGCGGAAGCTATGGCTACACCTTC.

The table lists this clonotype with many counts. This chain connects TRBV27 to TRBJ1-2; D perhaps matches TRBD1 (6 bases). V was cut by 3 bases and J by 1 base, with 12 bases left in between. This CDR3 has 15 amino acids. CDR1 and CDR2 (germline): MNHEY, SMNVEV (reference sequence). The DNA of the CDR3 is TGTGCCAGCAGTTTCTCCGGGACACTTAACTATGGCTACACCTTC. Translated: CASSFSGTLNYGYTF.

In its sample, this clonotype was seen many times. The rearrangement links TRBV12-3 or TRBV12-4 to TRBJ2-5; 7 bases line up with TRBD1. The CDR3 spans 16 residues. With 6 bases clipped from V and 2 bases from J, the junction kept 12 bases outside the gene matches. The CDR3 protein is CASSLFGTGVQETQYF. The CDR3 DNA reads as TGTGCCAGCAGCCTCTTTGGAACAGGGGTGCAAGAGACCCAGTACTTC.

This clonotype has at least ten counts. This chain uses TRBV7-2 with TRBJ2-1; D not resolved. Trimming took 0 bases from V and 10 from J, leaving 7 bases between them. The CDR3 is made up of 12 amino acids. Germline CDR1 SGHTA, CDR2 FQGNSA. CDR3 DNA sequence: TGTGCCAGCAGCTTAGCGCTCAAAGAGCAGTTCTTC. Amino acid sequence: CASSLALKEQFF.

This clonotype was seen repeatedly, ten times or more. V and J are TRBV10-3 and TRBJ2-7, with D perhaps matching TRBD1 or TRBD2 (5 bases each). V gave up 3 bases and J gave up 5 bases, with 11 bases separating them. CDR3 length: 13 amino acids. The germline V gene has CDR1 ENHRY and CDR2 SYGVKD. CDR3 in DNA: TGTGCCATCAGTGATCCGGGACGCGACGAGCAGTACGTC. Its protein is CAISDPGRDEQYV.

This clonotype occurred a few times. The CDR3 region is CASRDGGSETGANVLTF. The CDR3 region has the DNA TGTGCCAGCAGGGACGGTGGCAGCGAGACTGGGGCCAACGTCCTGACTTTC. The chain couples TRBV25-1 to TRBJ2-6, with D unclear. Germline lookup yields CDR1 MGHDK and CDR2 SYGVNS. The V gene lost 6 bases and the J gene lost 2 bases, with 17 bases spanning the gap. The CDR3 totals 17 residues.

This clonotype was counted at least ten times. The V call is TRBV7-2, the J call TRBJ2-7; 9 nucleotides agree with TRBD2. CDR1 and CDR2 (germline): SGHTA, FQGNSA. CDR3 length: 14 residues. Here the CDR3 reads CASSLAGTPYEQYV. Here the CDR3 DNA reads TGTGCCAGCAGCCTAGCGGGGACCCCCTACGAGCAGTACGTC.

This clonotype was counted ten times or more. The chain links TRBV20-1 to TRBJ1-2, with D possibly TRBD1 on 6 matching bases. The germline V gene has CDR1 DFQATT and CDR2 SNEGSKA (reference sequence). This CDR3 has 14 residues. Trimming shortened V by 0 bases and J by 4 bases, and 12 bases separated the two germline ends. The CDR3 bases are TGCAGTGCTAGAGATACAGGGAGCGGCTATGGCTACACCTTC. This encodes CSARDTGSGYGYTF.

This clonotype was counted a few times. The V gene is TRBV7-2, the J gene TRBJ2-1; possible D gene TRBD2, 6 bases. V lost 0 bases and J lost 4, with 10 bases in between. This CDR3 region has 15 residues. Germline V gene sequence: CDR1 SGHTA, CDR2 FQGNSA. The CDR3 nucleotides are TGTGCCAGCAGCTTAGCGTCGGCGGGGTACAATGAGCAGTTCTTC. The encoded protein is CASSLASAGYNEQFF. Full variable domain (missing parts from reference TRBV7-2 and TRBJ2-1): GAGVSQSPSNKVTEKGKDVELRCDPISGHTALYWYRQSLGQGLEFLIYFQGNSAPDKSGLPSDRFSAERTGGSVSTLTIQRTQQEDSAVYLCASSLASAGYNEQFFGPGTRLTVL.

This clonotype was seen more than once but under ten times. The rearrangement links TRBV6-1 to TRBJ1-3, with D unresolved. The CDR3 totals 13 residues. Germline assignment: CDR1 MNHNS and CDR2 SASEGT. The germline V and J ends were trimmed by 10 bases and 3 bases, with 13 bases remaining between them. This chain's CDR3 is CAIEGAGGNTIYF. The CDR3 DNA reads as TGTGCCATCGAGGGAGCGGGTGGAAACACCATATATTTT.